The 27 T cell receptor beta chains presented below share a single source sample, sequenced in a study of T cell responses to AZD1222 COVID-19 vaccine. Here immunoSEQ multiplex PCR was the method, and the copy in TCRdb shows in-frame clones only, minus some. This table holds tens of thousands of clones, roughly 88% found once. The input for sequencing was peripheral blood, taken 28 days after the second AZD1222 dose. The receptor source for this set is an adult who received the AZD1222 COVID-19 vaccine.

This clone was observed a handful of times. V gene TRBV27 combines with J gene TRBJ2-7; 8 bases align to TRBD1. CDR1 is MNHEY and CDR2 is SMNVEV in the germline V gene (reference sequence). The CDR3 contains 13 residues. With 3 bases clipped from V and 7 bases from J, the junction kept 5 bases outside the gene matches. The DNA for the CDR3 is TGTGCCAGCAGTTTTCCAGGGGGCTTTGAGCAGTACTTC. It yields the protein CASSFPGGFEQYF.

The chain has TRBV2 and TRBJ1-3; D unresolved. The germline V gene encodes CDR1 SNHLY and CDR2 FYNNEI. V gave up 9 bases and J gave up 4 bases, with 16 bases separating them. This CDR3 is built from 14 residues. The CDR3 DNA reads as TGTGCCAGTAATTATCGGGGTACCGGAAACACCATATATTTT. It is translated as CASNYRGTGNTIYF.

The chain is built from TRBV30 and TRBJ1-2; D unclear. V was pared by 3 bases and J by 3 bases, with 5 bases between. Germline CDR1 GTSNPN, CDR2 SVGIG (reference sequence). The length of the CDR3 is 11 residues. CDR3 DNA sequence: TGTGCCTGGAGAAGGGACTATGGCTACACCTTC. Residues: CAWRRDYGYTF.

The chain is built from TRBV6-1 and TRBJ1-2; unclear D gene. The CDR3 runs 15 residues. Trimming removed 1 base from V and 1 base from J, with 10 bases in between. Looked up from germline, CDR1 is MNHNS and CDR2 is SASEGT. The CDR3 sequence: CASSEVGGINYGYTF. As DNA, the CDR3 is TGTGCCAGCAGTGAAGTGGGCGGGATTAACTATGGCTACACCTTC.

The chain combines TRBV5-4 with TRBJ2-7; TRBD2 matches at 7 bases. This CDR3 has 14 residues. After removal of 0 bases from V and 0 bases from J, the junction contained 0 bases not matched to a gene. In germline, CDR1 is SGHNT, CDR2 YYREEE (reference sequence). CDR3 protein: CASSLGGGSYEQYF. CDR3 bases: TGTGCCAGCAGCTTGGGGGGGGGCTCCTACGAGCAGTACTTC.

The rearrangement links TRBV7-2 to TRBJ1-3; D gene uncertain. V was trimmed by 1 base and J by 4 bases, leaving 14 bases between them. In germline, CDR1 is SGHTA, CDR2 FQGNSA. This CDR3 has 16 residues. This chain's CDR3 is CASSLVARIVGNTIYF. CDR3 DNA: TGTGCCAGCAGCTTAGTTGCACGAATCGTGGGAAACACCATATATTTT.

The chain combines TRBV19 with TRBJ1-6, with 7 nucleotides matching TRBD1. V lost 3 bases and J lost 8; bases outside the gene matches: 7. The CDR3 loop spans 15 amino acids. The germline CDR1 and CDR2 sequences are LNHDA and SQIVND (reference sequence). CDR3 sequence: CASSINRGGDSPLHF. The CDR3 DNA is TGTGCCAGTAGTATTAACAGGGGTGGTGATTCACCCCTCCACTTT.

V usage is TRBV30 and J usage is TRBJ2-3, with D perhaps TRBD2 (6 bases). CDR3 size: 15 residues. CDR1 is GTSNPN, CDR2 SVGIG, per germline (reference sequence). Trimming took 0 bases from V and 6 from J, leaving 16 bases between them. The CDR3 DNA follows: TGTGCCTGGAGTGTCCCGGGACTCCCCTGGGATACGCAGTATTTT. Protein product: CAWSVPGLPWDTQYF.

The CDR3 sequence: CASSERSSGVSEQFF. The CDR3 DNA follows: TGTGCCAGCAGTGAAAGGAGTAGCGGGGTCTCTGAGCAGTTCTTC. The V call is TRBV6-1, the J call TRBJ2-1; the match to TRBD2 covers 8 bases. This CDR3 has 15 residues. CDR1 and CDR2 (germline): MNHNS, SASEGT. V lost 2 bases to trimming and J lost 9 bases; unmatched junction nucleotides: 9.

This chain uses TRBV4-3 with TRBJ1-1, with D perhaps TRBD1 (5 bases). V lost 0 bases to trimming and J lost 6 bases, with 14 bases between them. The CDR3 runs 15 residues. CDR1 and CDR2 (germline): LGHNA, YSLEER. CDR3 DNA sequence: TGCGCCAGCAGCCAAGATTTAGTAAGGGGCGCTGAAGCTTTCTTT. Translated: CASSQDLVRGAEAFF.

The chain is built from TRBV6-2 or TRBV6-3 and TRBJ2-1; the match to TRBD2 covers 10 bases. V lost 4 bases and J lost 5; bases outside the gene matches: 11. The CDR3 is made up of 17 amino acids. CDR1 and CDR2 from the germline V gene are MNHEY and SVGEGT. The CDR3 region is CASSFLVLAGVDNEQFF. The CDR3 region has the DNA TGTGCCAGCAGTTTCCTCGTCCTAGCGGGGGTGGACAATGAGCAGTTCTTC.

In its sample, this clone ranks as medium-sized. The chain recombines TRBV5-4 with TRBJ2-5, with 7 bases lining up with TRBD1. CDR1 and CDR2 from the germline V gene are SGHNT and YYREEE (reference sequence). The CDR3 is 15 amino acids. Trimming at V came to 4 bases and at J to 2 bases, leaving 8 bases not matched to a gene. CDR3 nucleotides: TGTGCCAGCAGCCCAGCCGGGACAGCTCAAGAGACCCAGTACTTC. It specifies CASSPAGTAQETQYF.

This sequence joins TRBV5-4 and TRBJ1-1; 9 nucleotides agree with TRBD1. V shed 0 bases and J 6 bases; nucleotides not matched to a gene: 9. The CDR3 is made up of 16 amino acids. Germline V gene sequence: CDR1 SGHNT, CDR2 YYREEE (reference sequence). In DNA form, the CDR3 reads TGTGCCAGCAGCTTGGCCGGACAGGGGAATCGAGCTGAAGCTTTCTTT. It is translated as CASSLAGQGNRAEAFF.

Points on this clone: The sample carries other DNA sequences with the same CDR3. The CDR3 sequence is CASSLGHRDGYTF. CDR3 nucleotide sequence: TGTGCCAGCAGCTTAGGCCACCGAGATGGCTACACCTTC. The chain is built from TRBV7-2 and TRBJ1-2; D ambiguous. The CDR3 totals 13 residues. Trimming removed 1 base from V and 6 bases from J, with 9 bases in between. The germline CDR1 and CDR2 sequences are SGHTA and FQGNSA.

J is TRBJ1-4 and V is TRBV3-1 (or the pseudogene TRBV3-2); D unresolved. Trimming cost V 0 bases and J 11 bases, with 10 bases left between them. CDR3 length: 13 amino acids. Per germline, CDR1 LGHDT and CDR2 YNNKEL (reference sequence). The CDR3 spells CASSQDESKKLFF. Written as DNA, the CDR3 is TGTGCCAGCAGCCAAGATGAGTCAAAGAAACTGTTTTTT.

CDR3 sequence (DNA): TGTGCCAGTAGTCCGACAGGGGGGGAATCACCCCTCCACTTT. It specifies CASSPTGGESPLHF. The rearrangement joins TRBV19 to TRBJ1-6; 9 nucleotides line up with TRBD1. CDR3 length equals 14 residues. V trimming: 5 bases; J trimming: 10 bases; junction bases outside the gene matches: 6. Germline V gives CDR1 LNHDA, CDR2 SQIVND (reference sequence).

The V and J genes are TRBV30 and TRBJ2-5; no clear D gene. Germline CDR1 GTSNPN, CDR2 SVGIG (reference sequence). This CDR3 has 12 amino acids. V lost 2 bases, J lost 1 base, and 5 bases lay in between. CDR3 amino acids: CAWSLGQETQYF. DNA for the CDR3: TGTGCCTGGAGTCTGGGCCAAGAGACCCAGTACTTC.

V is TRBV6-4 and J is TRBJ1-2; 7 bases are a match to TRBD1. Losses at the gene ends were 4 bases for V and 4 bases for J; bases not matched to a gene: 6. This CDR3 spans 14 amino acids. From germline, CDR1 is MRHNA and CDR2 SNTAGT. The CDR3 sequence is CASSAEQGPYGYTF. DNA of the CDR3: TGTGCCAGCAGTGCCGAACAGGGGCCCTATGGCTACACCTTC.

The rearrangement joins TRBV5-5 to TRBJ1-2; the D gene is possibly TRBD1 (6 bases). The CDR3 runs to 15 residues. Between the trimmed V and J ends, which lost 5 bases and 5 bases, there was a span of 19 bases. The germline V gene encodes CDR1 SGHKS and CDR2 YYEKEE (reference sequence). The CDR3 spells CASSPAFRGRYGYTF. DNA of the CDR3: TGTGCCAGCAGTCCCGCCTTCAGGGGAAGATATGGCTACACCTTC.

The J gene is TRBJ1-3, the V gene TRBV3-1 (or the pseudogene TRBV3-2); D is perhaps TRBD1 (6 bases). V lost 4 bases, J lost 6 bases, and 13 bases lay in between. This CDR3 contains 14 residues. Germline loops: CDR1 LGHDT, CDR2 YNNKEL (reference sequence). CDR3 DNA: TGTGCCAGCAGCCCCGGCCCAGGGGCAAACACCATATATTTT. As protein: CASSPGPGANTIYF.

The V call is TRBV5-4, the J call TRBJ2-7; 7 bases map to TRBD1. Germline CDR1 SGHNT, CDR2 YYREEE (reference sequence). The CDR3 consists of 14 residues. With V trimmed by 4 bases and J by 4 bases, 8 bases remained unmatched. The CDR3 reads CASSRGQDDYEQYF. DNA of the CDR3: TGTGCCAGCAGCCGAGGACAGGATGATTACGAGCAGTACTTC.

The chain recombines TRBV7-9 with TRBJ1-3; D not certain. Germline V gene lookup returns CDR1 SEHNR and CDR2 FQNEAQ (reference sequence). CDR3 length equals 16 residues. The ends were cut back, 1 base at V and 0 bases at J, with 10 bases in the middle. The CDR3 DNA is TGTGCCAGCAGCTTAGGGTCCCGAAGCTCTGGAAACACCATATATTTT. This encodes CASSLGSRSSGNTIYF.

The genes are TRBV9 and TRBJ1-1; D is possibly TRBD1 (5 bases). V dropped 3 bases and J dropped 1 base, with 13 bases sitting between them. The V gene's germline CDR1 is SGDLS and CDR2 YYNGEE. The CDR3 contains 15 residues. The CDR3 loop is CASSEGVGANTEAFF. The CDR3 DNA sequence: TGTGCCAGCAGCGAAGGGGTCGGAGCGAACACTGAAGCTTTCTTT.

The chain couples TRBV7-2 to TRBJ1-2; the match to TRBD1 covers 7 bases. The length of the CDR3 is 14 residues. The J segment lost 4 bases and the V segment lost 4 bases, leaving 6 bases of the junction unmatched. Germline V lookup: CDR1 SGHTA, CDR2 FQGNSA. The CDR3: CASSSPGQLYGYTF. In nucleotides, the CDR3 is TGTGCCAGCAGCTCACCGGGACAGCTCTATGGCTACACCTTC.

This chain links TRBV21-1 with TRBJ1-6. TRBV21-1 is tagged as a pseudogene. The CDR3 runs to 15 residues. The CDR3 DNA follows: TGTGCCAGCAGCAAAGGGGGGAAGGGGGGTTCACCCCTCCACTTT. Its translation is CASSKGGKGGSPLHF.

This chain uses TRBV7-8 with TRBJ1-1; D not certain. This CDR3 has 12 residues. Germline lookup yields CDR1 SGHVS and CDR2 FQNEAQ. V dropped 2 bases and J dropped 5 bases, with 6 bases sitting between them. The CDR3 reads CASSLLRTEAFF. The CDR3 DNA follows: TGTGCCAGCAGCTTACTAAGGACTGAAGCTTTCTTT.

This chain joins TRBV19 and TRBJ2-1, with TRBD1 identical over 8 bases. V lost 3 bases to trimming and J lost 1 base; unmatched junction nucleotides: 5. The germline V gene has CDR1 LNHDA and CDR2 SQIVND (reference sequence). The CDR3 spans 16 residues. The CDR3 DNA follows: TGTGCCAGTAGTATCCGACAGGGGCGTTCCTACAATGAGCAGTTCTTC. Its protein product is CASSIRQGRSYNEQFF.